This TCR beta chain was sequenced for a study of post-analysis software for immune sequencing data. Overall study findings and caveats: Patients showed TRBV5-6, TRBV5-1 and TRBV20-1 among four to six TRBV segments more frequent than in controls.

TCR beta cDNA libraries included unique molecular identifiers. TCRdb reprocessed the PCR reads with MiXCR, giving one entry per CDR3 protein. The sample lists approximately 440,000 distinct CDR3 sequences, over 35% occurring once. With respect to this clonotype: Its antigen is still unknown.

There are 16 residues in the CDR3. Trimming at V came to 3 bases and at J to 5 bases, leaving 8 bases not matched to a gene. CDR1 is SGHRS, CDR2 YFSETQ, per germline. The sample consisted of blood. The sequence derives from a girl aged 5 to 17 with multiple sclerosis. V and J are TRBV5-1 and TRBJ2-1; 10 bases are a match to TRBD2. CDR3 nucleotide sequence: TGCGCCAGCAGCTACCGAGGGACTAGCGAAAACAATGAGCAGTTCTTC. Protein product: CASSYRGTSENNEQFF. The entire variable domain, with the rest obtained from reference TRBV5-1 and TRBJ2-1, is as follows: KAGVTQTPRYLIKTRGQQVTLSCSPISGHRSVSWYQQTPGQGLQFLFEYFSETQRNKGNFPGRFSGRQFSNSRSEMNVSTLELGDSALYLCASSYRGTSENNEQFFGPGTRLTVL.